The 20 T cell receptor beta chains in this list originate from one sample, sequenced in a study of blood T cell repertoires in COVID-19. TCRdb's table, derived via immunoSEQ multiplex PCR, lists solely in-frame clones and lacks some. The repertoire holds roughly 250,000 clones, with roughly 86% as singletons. The sample comprised PBMCs or T cells enriched from blood (not recorded which). The receptors were gathered from a woman aged 30 to 39 with acute COVID-19.

The rearrangement links TRBV10-1 to TRBJ1-2; no firm D call. The CDR3 sequence is 13 residues long. CDR1 is WNHNN and CDR2 is SYGVQD in the germline V gene (reference sequence). Trimming removed 0 bases from V and 4 bases from J, with 6 bases in between. The CDR3 reads CASSESRFYGYTF. In DNA, the CDR3 is TGCGCCAGCAGTGAGTCGAGGTTCTATGGCTACACCTTC.

The chain is built from TRBV19 and TRBJ1-5; no firm D call. The CDR3 sequence is 13 residues long. Between the trimmed V and J ends, which lost 5 bases and 6 bases, there was a span of 11 bases. Germline loops: CDR1 LNHDA, CDR2 SQIVND (reference sequence). CDR3 sequence: CASSWRFGQPQHF. In DNA, the CDR3 is TGTGCCAGTAGTTGGAGGTTCGGTCAGCCCCAGCATTTT.

The chain employs TRBV5-6 and TRBJ1-2; 12 positions match TRBD1. Per germline, CDR1 SGHDT and CDR2 YYEEEE. There are 14 residues in the CDR3. Trimming cost V 4 bases and J 8 bases; bases outside gene matches: 6. In nucleotides, the CDR3 is TGTGCCAGCAGCGCGGGACAGGGGGCGAGGGGCTACACCTTC. Translation: CASSAGQGARGYTF.

The chain has TRBV13 and TRBJ2-3; the match to TRBD2 covers 7 bases. V was pared by 4 bases and J by 2 bases, with 12 bases of the junction left unmatched. CDR1 and CDR2 (germline): PRHDT, FYEKMQ (reference sequence). The CDR3 runs 17 residues. DNA for the CDR3: TGTGCCAGCAGCTCCCCCCCTGCGGGGGAGACCACAGATACGCAGTATTTT. Its translation: CASSSPPAGETTDTQYF.

The gene calls are TRBV3-1 (or the pseudogene TRBV3-2) and TRBJ2-5; 8 bases match TRBD2. J lost 4 bases, V lost 0 bases, and 13 bases had no gene match. Germline V gene sequence: CDR1 LGHDT, CDR2 YNNKEL (reference sequence). CDR3 size: 18 residues. The CDR3 region is CASSQESGLASGLETQYF. The CDR3 DNA follows: TGTGCCAGCAGCCAAGAATCTGGGCTCGCTAGCGGGTTAGAGACCCAGTACTTC.

The V gene is TRBV18, the J gene TRBJ1-6, with D possibly TRBD1 on 6 matching bases. The germline CDR1 and CDR2 sequences are KGHSH and LQKENI. The V and J ends lost 5 bases and 5 bases respectively, with 13 bases between them. The CDR3 spans 15 residues. CDR3 residues: CASSEQTGNNSPLHF. The CDR3 bases are TGTGCCAGCTCAGAACAGACAGGAAATAATTCACCCCTCCACTTT.

The chain couples TRBV24-1 to TRBJ2-5, with unresolved D. The V end lost 3 bases, the J end lost 4 bases, and 8 bases lay between the germline ends. The CDR3 covers 13 residues. Germline loops: CDR1 KGHDR, CDR2 SFDVKD. The CDR3 coding sequence is TGTGCCACCAGTGATCTGAGTGGAGAGACCCAGTACTTC. It codes for CATSDLSGETQYF.

As regards this clone: At one of its ends the junction is not consistent with the germline gene, which may arise from a read error. The chain is built from TRBV18 and TRBJ2-1; D possibly corresponds to TRBD2 (5 bases). In germline, CDR1 is KGHSH, CDR2 LQKENI. This CDR3 comprises 13 residues. The CDR3: CASSPGLPNEQFF. The CDR3 region has the DNA TGTGCGAGCTCACCTGGACTCCCCAATGAGCAGTTCTTC.

This clone was seen a handful of times. This rearrangement joins TRBV6-5 to TRBJ1-6; TRBD1 agrees at 9 bases. This CDR3 region has 16 residues. The V gene end was trimmed by 2 bases and the J gene end by 10 bases; junction bases not matched to a gene: 9. Germline V gene lookup returns CDR1 MNHEY and CDR2 SVGAGI. The CDR3 nucleotides are TGTGCCAGCAGTTACACCGGGACAGGGAGGAGGTCACCCCTCCACTTT. This sequence encodes CASSYTGTGRRSPLHF.

This clone was recorded a few times. The CDR3 DNA sequence: TGTGCCAGCAGAGTGGACACCTACGAGCAGTACTTC. Translated, it gives CASRVDTYEQYF. The V and J genes are TRBV2 and TRBJ2-7; a weak D match, TRBD1 (5 bases). V was shortened by 6 bases and J by 2 bases, with 8 bases between the two germline ends. This CDR3 comprises 12 residues. CDR1 is SNHLY and CDR2 is FYNNEI in the germline V gene. The whole variable domain, remainder taken from reference TRBV2 and TRBJ2-7, is EPEVTQTPSHQVTQMGQEVILRCVPISNHLYFYWYRQILGQKVEFLVSFYNNEISEKSEIFDDQFSVERPDGSNFTLKIRSTKLEDSAMYFCASRVDTYEQYFGPGTRLTVT.

This clone has just one count. The rearrangement links TRBV7-9 to TRBJ2-5; perhaps TRBD1 as D (5 bases). CDR3 length: 14 residues. Trimming cost V 2 bases and J 2 bases, with 9 bases left between them. Germline V gene data show CDR1 as SEHNR and CDR2 as FQNEAQ (reference sequence). This CDR3 is CASSLSQAQETQYF. As DNA, the CDR3 is TGTGCCAGCAGCTTATCACAGGCGCAAGAGACCCAGTACTTC.

The chain joins TRBV7-8 to TRBJ1-5, with D perhaps matching TRBD1 (6 bases). The CDR3 consists of 15 residues. Per the germline V gene, CDR1 is SGHVS and CDR2 is FQNEAQ. V lost 1 base and J 6 bases, leaving 13 bases between the germline ends. The CDR3 bases are TGTGCCAGCAGCTTAGACAGGGTGGGACGTCAGCCCCAGCATTTT. Translation: CASSLDRVGRQPQHF.

This chain connects TRBV5-1 to TRBJ2-3; D possibly corresponds to TRBD2 (6 bases). The V and J ends lost 0 bases and 2 bases respectively, with 13 bases between them. The CDR3 is made up of 16 amino acids. CDR1 is SGHRS and CDR2 is YFSETQ in the germline V gene. CDR3 sequence reads: CASSLGDGTFTDTQYF. CDR3 DNA: TGCGCCAGCAGCTTGGGTGATGGGACTTTCACAGATACGCAGTATTTT.

The CDR3 coding sequence is TGCGCCAGCAGTGAGTCGCCGGGTCTAATGAACACTGAAGCTTTCTTT. Translation: CASSESPGLMNTEAFF. The V and J genes are TRBV10-1 and TRBJ1-1; no clear D. V shed 0 bases and J shed 0 bases, with 11 bases lying between them. The CDR3 has 16 residues. The germline CDR1 and CDR2 sequences are WNHNN and SYGVQD (reference sequence).

This chain links TRBV30 with TRBJ1-1; 12 nucleotides align to TRBD1. The CDR3 totals 18 residues. Trimming at V came to 5 bases and at J to 7 bases, leaving 20 bases not matched to a gene. Germline V lookup: CDR1 GTSNPN, CDR2 SVGIG (reference sequence). The CDR3 here is CAWDREGQGASYYGEAFF. The CDR3 DNA is TGTGCCTGGGACAGGGAGGGACAGGGGGCTTCTTATTATGGTGAAGCTTTCTTT.

V gene TRBV14 combines with J gene TRBJ2-5, with 7 bases lining up with TRBD1. Germline V gene lookup returns CDR1 SGHDN and CDR2 FVKESK. The CDR3 spans 15 residues. The ends lost 2 bases at V and 5 bases at J; junction bases unmatched: 8. DNA of the CDR3: TGTGCCAGCAGCCAACCTAGGGGGCGCCTGGAGACCCAGTACTTC. Its translation is CASSQPRGRLETQYF.

The V gene is TRBV19, the J gene TRBJ1-1, with D unresolved. This CDR3 comprises 14 residues. From germline, CDR1 is LNHDA and CDR2 SQIVND (reference sequence). V lost 6 bases and J 1 base, leaving 12 bases between the germline ends. The chain's CDR3 is CASRERVGNTEAFF. Here the CDR3 DNA reads TGTGCCAGTAGAGAACGGGTGGGGAACACTGAAGCTTTCTTT.

This clone was observed a handful of times. This chain uses TRBV7-5 with TRBJ1-1. TRBV7-5 is a pseudogene. CDR3 size: 13 residues. The CDR3 nucleotides are TGTGCCAGAAGCCCCCTGGGGGGGCTTGAAGCTTTCTTT. Protein: CARSPLGGLEAFF.

The V gene is TRBV18, the J gene TRBJ1-5; weak D call: TRBD1 (5 bases). The CDR3 sequence is 16 residues long. Trimming took 4 bases from V and 4 from J, leaving 17 bases between them. Germline V gene data show CDR1 as KGHSH and CDR2 as LQKENI. The CDR3 sequence: CASSQTNGGTNQPQHF. CDR3 coding DNA: TGTGCCAGCTCACAAACCAATGGGGGGACGAATCAGCCCCAGCATTTT.

The CDR3 loop reads CASSSGGSGNTIYF. DNA of the CDR3: TGTGCCAGCAGTAGCGGGGGTTCTGGAAACACCATATATTTT. V is TRBV5-6 and J is TRBJ1-3; possible D gene TRBD1, 5 bases. V was trimmed by 5 bases and J by 1 base, leaving 10 bases between them. The CDR3 consists of 14 residues. Germline V CDR1 and CDR2: SGHDT, YYEEEE.